This T cell receptor (beta chain) was documented in a study of identical twins. The CDR3 loop spans 13 amino acids. The V and J ends lost 6 bases and 7 bases respectively, with 15 bases between them. One entry per CDR3 protein results from TCRdb running MiXCR on the 5' RACE reads. The sample lists more than 400,000 distinct CDR3 sequences, roughly 15% occurring once. This clonotype has a handful of counts. These data were also filed under a second study, of yellow fever vaccine responses in identical twins.

This chain links TRBV12-3 or TRBV12-4 with TRBJ1-1, with D hard to call. The sequence was collected from a woman younger than 35 in good health. The sample taken for sequencing was CD4+ T cells sorted from blood. In DNA, the CDR3 is TGTGCCAGCAGCCTAACTCTTTCGTTTGAAGCTTTCTTT. This codes for CASSLTLSFEAFF.